This T cell receptor beta chain was sequenced in a study of CD8+ T cells in alopecia areata. Looked up from germline, CDR1 is MNHEY and CDR2 is SVGAGI. Trimming left V 5 bases short and J 2 bases short, with 10 bases between. This CDR3 comprises 13 residues. Described treatment: oral pan-JAK inhibitor, 5-10 mg twice daily. It was cDNA, reverse transcribed from extracted RNA, that served as the sequencing template. Profiled with immunoSEQ multiplex PCR; TCRdb holds only in-frame clones, not every one. The profile shows 150,000 to 200,000 clones, approximately 62% of them singletons. The sequence was collected from a human donor with alopecia areata. The genes are TRBV6-5 and TRBJ2-7; D not resolved. Sequenced here: CD4+ T cells sorted from blood, sampled at week 24, from a patient treated with tofacitinib. CDR3 bases: TGTGCCAGCAGTGACGGAAGAACCTACGAGCAGTACTTC. This encodes CASSDGRTYEQYF.